The 4 T cell receptor beta chains below were found in one sample sequenced in a study of CD8 T cells in ankylosing spondylitis. TCRdb re-called the 5' RACE reads through MiXCR, storing one row per CDR3 protein. Here the sample spans under 300,000 distinct CDR3 sequences, roughly a tenth being singletons. Sequencing was done on a sample of blood, either unsorted or a sorted T cell fraction (not recorded which). Receptors originate from a male donor with ankylosing spondylitis or in good health (not recorded which).

This clonotype came up many times. In nucleotides, the CDR3 is TGCAGTGCTAGAGATGGGGGGCGCGTAAGAGACACTGAAGCTTTCTTT. This codes for CSARDGGRVRDTEAFF. The V and J genes are TRBV20-1 and TRBJ1-1, with a possible D match to TRBD1 (6 bases). Germline CDR1 DFQATT, CDR2 SNEGSKA (reference sequence). CDR3 size: 16 residues. V was cut by 0 bases and J by 3 bases, with 17 bases left in between.

This clonotype was detected many times. This rearrangement joins TRBV20-1 to TRBJ2-7; TRBD2 matches 8 bases. Germline CDR1 and CDR2: DFQATT and SNEGSKA (reference sequence). The CDR3 length is 13 residues. Trimming took 5 bases from V and 3 from J; bases not matched to a gene: 6. The CDR3 nucleotides are TGCAGTGCTGCCTCCAGCGGGAGCTACGAGCAGTACTTC. It translates to CSAASSGSYEQYF.

This clonotype was counted ten times or more. The chain has TRBV29-1 and TRBJ2-1, with unresolved D. The V gene's germline CDR1 is SQVTM and CDR2 ANQGSEA. The V end was cut by 7 bases, the J end by 5 bases, with 6 bases between. This CDR3 contains 10 residues. CDR3 sequence: CSAGDNEQFF. The DNA of the CDR3 is TGCAGCGCGGGCGACAATGAGCAGTTCTTC.

This clonotype has just a few counts. V is TRBV7-8 and J is TRBJ1-2; D ambiguous. The CDR3 is 15 residues long. Looked up from germline, CDR1 is SGHVS and CDR2 is FQNEAQ. V was cut by 2 bases and J by 8 bases, with 18 bases left in between. CDR3 nucleotides: TGTGCCAGCAGCTTAACCCAAAGTGCAATTAAGGGCTACACCTTC. Translated: CASSLTQSAIKGYTF. The whole variable domain, filled in from reference TRBV7-8 and TRBJ1-2, reads GAGVSQSPRYKVAKRGQDVALRCDPISGHVSLFWYQQALGQGPEFLTYFQNEAQLDKSGLPSDRFFAERPEGSVSTLKIQRTQQEDSAVYLCASSLTQSAIKGYTFGSGTRLTVV.